One sample yielded the 25 T cell receptor beta chains listed below, sequenced in a study of Ad26.COV2.S vaccination and SARS-CoV-2 variants. TCRdb's table, derived via immunoSEQ multiplex PCR, lists solely in-frame clones and lacks some. This table has roughly 510,000 clones, 87% appearing once. Treatment defined: around 19 received Ad26.COV2.S at low or high dose, single or two shots; several received placebo; per-sample allocation not given. Collection of the samples took place on day 63 after the first injection of vaccine or placebo. This material consisted of peripheral blood, taken in a trial of Ad26.COV2.S vaccine versus placebo. The source is a person between 18 and 65 years old who received the Ad26.COV2.S COVID-19 vaccine or a placebo.

The gene calls are TRBV5-1 and TRBJ2-1; 11 bases fit TRBD2. The CDR3 contains 16 residues. Germline-derived CDR1 and CDR2 are SGHRS and YFSETQ. V lost 4 bases and J lost 5; bases outside the gene matches: 8. The CDR3 spells CASSEGLAVPNNEQFF. For the CDR3, the DNA is TGCGCCAGCAGCGAGGGACTAGCGGTTCCTAACAATGAGCAGTTCTTC.

The chain combines TRBV11-1 with TRBJ2-7; D not certain. Germline V gives CDR1 SGHAT, CDR2 FQDESV (reference sequence). Trimming shortened V by 4 bases and J by 7 bases, and 17 bases separated the two germline ends. CDR3 length: 14 amino acids. The chain's CDR3 is CASSSEVVGFEQYF. CDR3 in DNA: TGTGCCAGCAGCTCAGAGGTAGTGGGTTTTGAGCAGTACTTC.

This chain connects TRBV19 to TRBJ2-1; 15 bases align to TRBD2. Germline V gene lookup returns CDR1 LNHDA and CDR2 SQIVND (reference sequence). This CDR3 contains 17 residues. After removal of 5 bases from V and 6 bases from J, the junction contained 8 bases not matched to a gene. CDR3 bases: TGTGCCAGTAGTCCAAACATGGGACTAGCGGGAGGCAATGAGCAGTTCTTC. Residues: CASSPNMGLAGGNEQFF.

The chain carries TRBV18 and TRBJ2-1; TRBD1 matches 8 bases. With V trimmed by 3 bases and J by 8 bases, 6 bases remained unmatched. CDR1 and CDR2 (germline): KGHSH, LQKENI. The CDR3 contains 14 residues. The CDR3 DNA reads TGTGCCAGCTCACCCTATATACAGGGGGATGAGCAGTTCTTC. This codes for CASSPYIQGDEQFF.

The rearrangement links TRBV3-1 (or the pseudogene TRBV3-2) to TRBJ1-5; D not certain. There are 15 residues in the CDR3. The germline V and J ends were trimmed by 1 base and 6 bases, with 13 bases remaining between them. CDR1 is LGHDT and CDR2 is YNNKEL in the germline V gene (reference sequence). For the CDR3, the DNA is TGTGCCAGCAGCCAAGGGGTGGGGTCCAGTCAGCCCCAGCATTTT. Its translation: CASSQGVGSSQPQHF.

The CDR3 bases are TGCGCCAGCAGCTTGGATACAGGGCTGGCCACCGGGGAGCTGTTTTTT. Protein sequence: CASSLDTGLATGELFF. The genes are TRBV5-1 and TRBJ2-2; the D gene is possibly TRBD1 (6 bases). The V end was cut by 0 bases, the J end by 4 bases, with 13 bases between. Germline V CDR1 and CDR2: SGHRS, YFSETQ. The CDR3 is 16 amino acids.

The chain couples TRBV12-3 or TRBV12-4 to TRBJ2-1; D is uncertain. V lost 7 bases and J lost 5, with 9 bases in between. This CDR3 region has 12 residues. The CDR3 nucleotides are TGTGCCAGCAACAAATTAAACAATGAGCAGTTCTTC. Amino acids: CASNKLNNEQFF.

With regard to this clone: A junction boundary mismatches the germline segment, possibly from a read error. The genes are TRBV6-6 and TRBJ1-1; D gene ambiguous. The CDR3 covers 13 residues. The V gene's germline CDR1 is MNHNY and CDR2 SVGAGI (reference sequence). This CDR3 is CASSPKVLADQDF. The CDR3 bases are TGTGCCAGCAGCCCAAAAGTGTTGGCGGACCAAGACTTT.

The genes are TRBV4-3 and TRBJ2-7, with D possibly matching TRBD2 (6 bases). The length of the CDR3 is 14 residues. Trimming shortened V by 4 bases and J by 7 bases, and 17 bases separated the two germline ends. The germline CDR1 and CDR2 sequences are LGHNA and YSLEER. This CDR3 is CASSRNSGGWEQYF. The CDR3 DNA follows: TGCGCCAGCAGCCGCAATAGCGGAGGTTGGGAGCAGTACTTC.

The chain combines TRBV3-1 (or the pseudogene TRBV3-2) with TRBJ1-6; no definite D call. CDR3 length: 14 residues. The V end was cut by 0 bases, the J end by 9 bases, with 9 bases between. Germline V lookup: CDR1 LGHDT, CDR2 YNNKEL (reference sequence). CDR3 loop: CASSQEYSLSPLHF. CDR3 sequence (DNA): TGTGCCAGCAGCCAAGAGTACAGCCTTTCACCCCTCCACTTT.

This chain uses TRBV2 with TRBJ2-7, with TRBD2 matching 7 bases. The CDR3 consists of 13 residues. The V and J ends lost 5 bases and 6 bases, in that order; junction bases with no gene match: 7. Germline lookup yields CDR1 SNHLY and CDR2 FYNNEI. CDR3 nucleotides: TGTGCCAGCAGTTGGACTAGTTTGGGCGAGCAGTACTTC. It specifies CASSWTSLGEQYF. Using reference TRBV2 and TRBJ2-7 for the parts outside the CDR3, the full variable domain is EPEVTQTPSHQVTQMGQEVILRCVPISNHLYFYWYRQILGQKVEFLVSFYNNEISEKSEIFDDQFSVERPDGSNFTLKIRSTKLEDSAMYFCASSWTSLGEQYFGPGTRLTVT.

The chain employs TRBV15 and TRBJ2-1; tentative D call: TRBD1 (6 bases). The germline V gene encodes CDR1 LNHNV and CDR2 YYDKDF (reference sequence). The CDR3 has 19 amino acids. V lost 5 bases to trimming and J lost 0 bases, with 23 bases between them. CDR3 residues: CATSRTVGPTLSSYNEQFF. The CDR3 nucleotides read TGTGCCACCAGCCGGACAGTCGGGCCTACCCTTAGCTCCTACAATGAGCAGTTCTTC. The full variable domain, in which reference TRBV15 and TRBJ2-1 provide the parts outside the CDR3, is DAMVIQNPRYQVTQFGKPVTLSCSQTLNHNVMYWYQQKSSQAPKLLFHYYDKDFNNEADTPDNFQSRRPNTSFCFLDIRSPGLGDTAMYLCATSRTVGPTLSSYNEQFFGPGTRLTVL.

A remark on this clone: This CDR3 is also generated by other DNA sequences in the sample. The rearrangement uses TRBV5-8 and TRBJ2-7, with 9 bases identical to TRBD1. The germline CDR1 and CDR2 sequences are SGHTS and YDEGEE. The CDR3 runs 14 residues. The V gene end was trimmed by 2 bases and the J gene end by 3 bases; junction bases not matched to a gene: 3. The CDR3 loop is CASSLTGGFYEQYF. The CDR3 region has the DNA TGTGCCAGCAGCTTAACAGGGGGCTTCTACGAGCAGTACTTC.

The chain joins TRBV12-3 or TRBV12-4 to TRBJ1-1, with D possibly being TRBD1 (5 bases). Trimming cost V 8 bases and J 6 bases, with 16 bases left between them. This CDR3 spans 13 amino acids. CDR3 nucleotides: TGTGCCAGCGGACGGGACCCGAGCCCTGAAGCTTTCTTT. This encodes CASGRDPSPEAFF.

Concerning this clone itself: This specimen includes other DNA sequences encoding the same CDR3. The chain joins TRBV29-1 to TRBJ1-5; TRBD1 matches 9 bases. Germline V gene data show CDR1 as SQVTM and CDR2 as ANQGSEA. The V gene end was trimmed by 6 bases and the J gene end by 5 bases; junction bases not matched to a gene: 5. This CDR3 comprises 13 residues. The chain's CDR3 is CSVGQGADQPQHF. The DNA for the CDR3 is TGCAGCGTGGGACAGGGAGCTGATCAGCCCCAGCATTTT.

V is TRBV4-2 and J is TRBJ2-3; 15 nucleotides agree with TRBD2. The CDR3 contains 16 residues. The germline V gene encodes CDR1 LGHNA and CDR2 YNFKEQ. V gave up 0 bases and J gave up 10 bases; unmatched junction bases: 5. This CDR3 reads CASSQDGLAGGSAQYF. The CDR3 nucleotides read TGTGCCAGCAGCCAAGATGGACTAGCGGGAGGGAGCGCGCAGTATTTT.

This chain links TRBV5-4 with TRBJ2-7, with D perhaps assigned TRBD1 or TRBD2 (5 bases each). Trimming left V 3 bases short and J 5 bases short, with 18 bases between. Germline V gives CDR1 SGHNT, CDR2 YYREEE (reference sequence). CDR3 length: 15 amino acids. The CDR3 nucleotides are TGTGCCAGCAGCTATGTCAGCCGGGACCACCACGAGCAGTACTTC. Its translation is CASSYVSRDHHEQYF.

The rearrangement joins TRBV30 to TRBJ2-2, with D possibly TRBD2 on 5 matching bases. CDR1 is GTSNPN, CDR2 SVGIG, per germline (reference sequence). Trimming removed 4 bases at V and 3 bases at J, with 18 bases between. The CDR3 sequence is 16 residues long. The CDR3 DNA reads as TGTGCCTGGAAAGCCGAACCCGGGGAATACACCGGGGAGCTGTTTTTT. Translating gives CAWKAEPGEYTGELFF. Drawing the rest from reference TRBV30 and TRBJ2-2, the complete variable domain is SQTIHQWPATLVQPVGSPLSLECTVEGTSNPNLYWYRQAAGRGLQLLFYSVGIGQISSEVPQNLSASRPQDRQFILSSKKLLLSDSGFYLCAWKAEPGEYTGELFFGEGSRLTVL.

The chain is built from TRBV3-1 (or the pseudogene TRBV3-2) and TRBJ2-5, with 7 positions matching TRBD2. This CDR3 is built from 15 residues. Looked up from germline, CDR1 is LGHDT and CDR2 is YNNKEL (reference sequence). Trimming at V came to 1 base and at J to 2 bases, leaving 4 bases not matched to a gene. The CDR3 is CASSQGSSGQETQYF. The CDR3 DNA follows: TGTGCCAGCAGCCAAGGCTCTAGCGGACAAGAGACCCAGTACTTC.

The chain carries TRBV30 and TRBJ2-7, with D uncertain. Germline V lookup: CDR1 GTSNPN, CDR2 SVGIG (reference sequence). The V end lost 3 bases, the J end lost 2 bases, and 14 bases lay between the germline ends. The CDR3 extends over 14 amino acids. The CDR3 nucleotides are TGTGCCTGGAGCTTTTTTTCTCCCCCCTACGAGCAGTACTTC. Its translation: CAWSFFSPPYEQYF.

CDR3 sequence (DNA): TGTGCCAGCAGCCCACGTCCAGGGGGGAACACTGAAGCTTTCTTT. Protein product: CASSPRPGGNTEAFF. V usage is TRBV7-3 and J usage is TRBJ1-1, with TRBD1 identical over 7 bases. This CDR3 is 15 amino acids long. V lost 5 bases to trimming and J lost 1 base; unmatched junction nucleotides: 7. Germline CDR1 reads SGHTA; CDR2 reads FQGTGA.

This rearrangement joins TRBV2 to TRBJ2-7, with TRBD1 matching 9 bases. There are 13 residues in the CDR3. CDR1 and CDR2 from the germline V gene are SNHLY and FYNNEI. After removal of 5 bases from V and 4 bases from J, the junction contained 3 bases not matched to a gene. CDR3 bases: TGTGCCAGCAGTCGCGGACAGGGGTACGAGCAGTACTTC. It is translated as CASSRGQGYEQYF.

The chain has TRBV5-1 and TRBJ1-5; no clear D. Germline-derived CDR1 and CDR2 are SGHRS and YFSETQ. The ends were cut back, 1 base at V and 5 bases at J, with 13 bases in the middle. The CDR3 is 15 residues long. The CDR3 DNA reads TGCGCCAGCAGCTTGTCGGGGAAAGGAGATCAGCCCCAGCATTTT. Translated: CASSLSGKGDQPQHF.

The J gene is TRBJ2-2, the V gene TRBV5-1; the match to TRBD2 covers 13 bases. CDR1 is SGHRS and CDR2 is YFSETQ in the germline V gene. Germline trimming cut 3 bases from V and 2 bases from J; bases unmatched to any gene: 13. The CDR3 has 20 amino acids. CDR3 in amino acids: CASSYRTSGSWGANTGELFF. The CDR3 region has the DNA TGCGCCAGCAGCTACAGGACTAGCGGGAGTTGGGGGGCAAACACCGGGGAGCTGTTTTTT. Complete variable domain (other parts from reference TRBV5-1 and TRBJ2-2): KAGVTQTPRYLIKTRGQQVTLSCSPISGHRSVSWYQQTPGQGLQFLFEYFSETQRNKGNFPGRFSGRQFSNSRSEMNVSTLELGDSALYLCASSYRTSGSWGANTGELFFGEGSRLTVL.

V and J are TRBV21-1 and TRBJ2-3; the table assigns TRBD2, which was not confirmed against the DNA. TRBV21-1 is listed as a pseudogene. This CDR3 region has 17 residues. The CDR3 DNA reads TGTGCCAGCAGCAAAGGGGCTAGCGGGAGGGCCACAGATACGCAGTATTTT. Its translation: CASSKGASGRATDTQYF.